Shown below are 29 T cell receptor beta chains from a single sample sequenced in a study of long-term antiretroviral therapy in people with HIV. Survey-level resolution applied to immunoSEQ assay v3.0. Profiling relied on immunoSEQ multiplex PCR, and the TCRdb table lists in-frame clones only, not all of them. The data contain about 20,000 clones, 85% to 90% of them singletons. This specimen was unsorted PBMCs, taken 1.8 years before starting antiretroviral therapy. The receptors were gathered from a woman aged 25 to 45 with HIV.

The V and J genes are TRBV7-3 and TRBJ1-1; D call uncertain. The CDR3 has 15 amino acids. Germline-derived CDR1 and CDR2 are SGHTA and FQGTGA. The ends were cut back, 2 bases at V and 0 bases at J, with 10 bases in the middle. CDR3 sequence: CASSLSPAMNTEAFF. The DNA of the CDR3 is TGTGCCAGCAGCTTATCTCCGGCTATGAACACTGAAGCTTTCTTT.

The chain is built from TRBV10-3 and TRBJ2-1; D might be TRBD2 (7 bases). Germline CDR1 and CDR2: ENHRY and SYGVKD. There are 14 residues in the CDR3. Trimming shortened V by 4 bases and J by 9 bases, and 16 bases separated the two germline ends. As DNA, the CDR3 is TGTGCCATCAGTGTGAAACAGGGCGGGGGTGAGCAGTTCTTC. It codes for CAISVKQGGGEQFF.

The chain couples TRBV7-9 to TRBJ2-2, with 10 bases matching TRBD2. CDR1 SEHNR and CDR2 FQNEAQ come from the germline V gene (reference sequence). The trim removed 5 bases at V and 1 base at J, leaving 13 bases unmatched. This CDR3 contains 19 residues. CDR3 DNA: TGTGCCAGCAGCGCATACTGGGAGCGGGGGGGCCAGAACACCGGGGAGCTGTTTTTT. Its protein product is CASSAYWERGGQNTGELFF.

The V call is TRBV18, the J call TRBJ2-7; the D is unclear. The CDR3 runs 14 residues. Germline V gene data show CDR1 as KGHSH and CDR2 as LQKENI. V lost 3 bases and J 2 bases, leaving 11 bases between the germline ends. The DNA of the CDR3 is TGTGCCAGCTCACCTCTTAACGAAGCCTACGAGCAGTACGTC. Translating it yields CASSPLNEAYEQYV.

The J gene is TRBJ1-2, the V gene TRBV5-5; tentatively, D is TRBD1 (6 bases). The ends were cut back, 4 bases at V and 0 bases at J, with 28 bases in the middle. Germline lookup yields CDR1 SGHKS and CDR2 YYEKEE (reference sequence). CDR3 length equals 20 residues. The CDR3 loop is CASSLWDIRRGSGSNYGYTF. The CDR3 nucleotides read TGTGCCAGCAGCCTATGGGACATTAGGAGAGGGAGCGGCTCTAACTATGGCTACACCTTC.

The chain links TRBV7-9 to TRBJ2-2, with a tentative D call TRBD1 (6 bases). The V gene lost 5 bases and the J gene lost 3 bases, with 10 bases spanning the gap. Germline V gives CDR1 SEHNR, CDR2 FQNEAQ (reference sequence). CDR3 length equals 14 residues. CDR3 coding DNA: TGTGCCAGCAGCCCGGACAGATACACCGGGGAGCTGTTTTTT. Protein: CASSPDRYTGELFF. Drawing the rest from reference TRBV7-9 and TRBJ2-2, the complete variable domain is DTGVSQNPRHKITKRGQNVTFRCDPISEHNRLYWYRQTLGQGPEFLTYFQNEAQLEKSRLLSDRFSAERPKGSFSTLEIQRTEQGDSAMYLCASSPDRYTGELFFGEGSRLTVL.

V gene TRBV19 combines with J gene TRBJ1-2; D gene unclear. Trimming removed 1 base at V and 8 bases at J, with 17 bases between. Germline CDR1 is LNHDA and CDR2 is SQIVND (reference sequence). The CDR3 is 15 residues long. CDR3 nucleotide sequence: TGTGCCAGTAGTATAGGTCCGGCTCAGTTTTACGGCTACACCTTC. It translates to CASSIGPAQFYGYTF.

This clone has only a few counts. V usage is TRBV18 and J usage is TRBJ1-5; D is unclear. This CDR3 is built from 16 residues. The V end lost 0 bases, the J end lost 6 bases, and 15 bases lay between the germline ends. In germline, CDR1 is KGHSH, CDR2 LQKENI. In DNA, the CDR3 is TGTGCCAGCTCACCACCTGGGCAGCCCGGCGGTCAGCCCCAGCATTTT. It codes for CASSPPGQPGGQPQHF.

The gene calls are TRBV30 and TRBJ2-3; 9 nucleotides align to TRBD2. The V gene's germline CDR1 is GTSNPN and CDR2 SVGIG (reference sequence). The CDR3 is made up of 15 amino acids. J gave up 1 base and V 1 base, and 3 bases lay outside the gene matches. The CDR3: CAWSEASGGTDTQYF. CDR3 nucleotides: TGTGCCTGGAGTGAGGCTAGCGGGGGCACAGATACGCAGTATTTT. Filled out from reference TRBV30 and TRBJ2-3, the complete variable domain reads SQTIHQWPATLVQPVGSPLSLECTVEGTSNPNLYWYRQAAGRGLQLLFYSVGIGQISSEVPQNLSASRPQDRQFILSSKKLLLSDSGFYLCAWSEASGGTDTQYFGPGTRLTVL.

The chain is built from TRBV6-1 and TRBJ2-3; D is unresolved. The CDR3 has 17 residues. V lost 2 bases, J lost 2 bases, and 17 bases lay in between. The V gene's germline CDR1 is MNHNS and CDR2 SASEGT. The CDR3 DNA sequence: TGTGCCAGCAGTGAACTCGATGTCGCCAACCCCACAGATACGCAGTATTTT. It codes for CASSELDVANPTDTQYF.

This CDR3 is CASSPSEYGYTF. Here the CDR3 DNA reads TGTGCCAGCTCACCTTCGGAGTATGGCTACACCTTC. The genes are TRBV18 and TRBJ1-2; unclear D gene. The ends were cut back, 3 bases at V and 5 bases at J, with 7 bases in the middle. Per the germline V gene, CDR1 is KGHSH and CDR2 is LQKENI. The length of the CDR3 is 12 residues. Full variable domain (remainder filled in from reference TRBV18 and TRBJ1-2): NAGVMQNPRHLVRRRGQEARLRCSPMKGHSHVYWYRQLPEEGLKFMVYLQKENIIDESGMPKERFSAEFPKEGPSILRIQQVVRGDSAAYFCASSPSEYGYTFGSGTRLTVV.

The V call is TRBV27, the J call TRBJ2-1; 9 nucleotides align to TRBD1. The CDR3 sequence is 15 residues long. Germline CDR1 and CDR2: MNHEY and SMNVEV (reference sequence). V lost 4 bases to trimming and J lost 5 bases; unmatched junction nucleotides: 6. CDR3 loop: CASSSPGQGNNEQFF. Here the CDR3 DNA reads TGTGCCAGCAGTTCTCCGGGACAGGGCAACAATGAGCAGTTCTTC.

The CDR3, as DNA: TGCGCCAGCAGCCTCCGGACAGGGCAAAGTAATGAGCAGTTCTTC. Translation: CASSLRTGQSNEQFF. This chain joins TRBV5-1 and TRBJ2-1; 8 bases agree with TRBD1. This CDR3 comprises 15 residues. After removal of 4 bases from V and 7 bases from J, the junction contained 10 bases not matched to a gene. Germline V gives CDR1 SGHRS, CDR2 YFSETQ.

The chain combines TRBV19 with TRBJ2-4; D possibly uses TRBD1 or TRBD2 (5 bases each). This CDR3 has 18 amino acids. Germline V gene lookup returns CDR1 LNHDA and CDR2 SQIVND (reference sequence). Trimming cost V 0 bases and J 0 bases, with 15 bases left between them. The CDR3, as DNA: TGTGCCAGTAGTATAGATCAAGGTGGGGACCTAGCCAAAAACATTCAGTACTTC. Translating it yields CASSIDQGGDLAKNIQYF.

The J gene is TRBJ1-1, the V gene TRBV27, with D perhaps matching TRBD1 (5 bases). The CDR3 spans 14 residues. Germline CDR1 reads MNHEY; CDR2 reads SMNVEV (reference sequence). Trimming pared 4 bases from V and 2 bases from J, leaving 11 bases between. The CDR3 nucleotides read TGTGCCAGCAGTTACGGGGGGGGAAACACTGAAGCTTTCTTT. Its translation is CASSYGGGNTEAFF.

The chain employs TRBV10-2 and TRBJ1-5; 8 positions agree with TRBD1. This CDR3 has 14 amino acids. Germline V gives CDR1 WSHSY, CDR2 SAAADI. V was clipped by 5 bases and J by 7 bases; unmatched bases: 7. DNA for the CDR3: TGCGCCAGCAGTTTCGCGCAGGGGGCCCAGCCCCAGCATTTT. Its protein product is CASSFAQGAQPQHF.

As concerns this clone: Without the conserved terminal phenylalanine or tryptophan, this CDR3 likely stems from a read error. The DNA is left out, because the CDR3 cannot be placed on it with certainty; the CDR3 is given as TCRdb lists it. The chain is built from TRBV18 and TRBJ1-2. CDR1 and CDR2 from the germline V gene are KGHSH and LQKENI. Including both end residues, the CDR3 is 11 amino acids long. The CDR3 reads CASSPRDVFSL.

The rearrangement uses TRBV2 and TRBJ1-2; D unclear. The V gene's germline CDR1 is SNHLY and CDR2 FYNNEI. The ends were cut back, 6 bases at V and 5 bases at J, with 16 bases in the middle. The CDR3 covers 14 residues. The CDR3 DNA reads TGTGCCAGCAGGGTTTCGGGATCGGGGTATGGCTACACCTTC. It codes for CASRVSGSGYGYTF. The full variable domain, with the rest looked up from reference TRBV2 and TRBJ1-2, is EPEVTQTPSHQVTQMGQEVILRCVPISNHLYFYWYRQILGQKVEFLVSFYNNEISEKSEIFDDQFSVERPDGSNFTLKIRSTKLEDSAMYFCASRVSGSGYGYTFGSGTRLTVV.

The chain has TRBV5-1 and TRBJ2-2; 10 nucleotides line up with TRBD1. This CDR3 is built from 15 residues. From germline, CDR1 is SGHRS and CDR2 YFSETQ. The junction had 7 bases not matched to a gene; V was cut back by 4 bases and J by 7 bases. CDR3 region: CASSPRQGADGELFF. The CDR3 region has the DNA TGCGCCAGCAGCCCGAGACAGGGGGCGGACGGGGAGCTGTTTTTT.

There are a few counts of this clone. The V gene is TRBV5-1, the J gene TRBJ1-6; TRBD1 agrees at 10 bases. Trimming took 4 bases from V and 10 from J; bases not matched to a gene: 5. The germline gives CDR1 SGHRS, CDR2 YFSETQ. CDR3 length: 14 residues. CDR3 bases: TGCGCCAGCAGCGCCCGGGACAGGGGCTCACCCCTCCACTTT. This sequence encodes CASSARDRGSPLHF.

The chain employs TRBV18 and TRBJ1-1; D possibly corresponds to TRBD1 (5 bases). V was clipped by 6 bases and J by 2 bases, with 16 bases between them. CDR3 length: 15 amino acids. Germline V gene data show CDR1 as KGHSH and CDR2 as LQKENI. CDR3 in amino acids: CASSPDSNYNTEAFF. CDR3 nucleotides: TGTGCCAGCTCCCCAGACAGCAACTATAACACTGAAGCTTTCTTT.

The chain combines TRBV11-2 with TRBJ2-7; the D is unclear. The ends were cut back, 5 bases at V and 3 bases at J, with 11 bases in the middle. CDR3 length: 13 amino acids. Germline CDR1 and CDR2: SGHAT and FQNNGV. The CDR3 region has the DNA TGTGCCAGCAGCGCGAGGACGGACTACGAGCAGTACTTC. Translated: CASSARTDYEQYF.

The rearrangement uses TRBV9 and TRBJ1-2, with a tentative D call TRBD1 (5 bases). The V end lost 3 bases, the J end lost 4 bases, and 7 bases lay between the germline ends. Germline assignment: CDR1 SGDLS and CDR2 YYNGEE. The CDR3 is 12 amino acids. CDR3: CASSGGLYGYTF. The CDR3 coding sequence is TGTGCCAGCAGCGGGGGCCTCTATGGCTACACCTTC.

The V and J genes are TRBV10-3 and TRBJ2-3, with unresolved D. This CDR3 is 14 amino acids long. V lost 0 bases to trimming and J lost 6 bases, with 10 bases between them. Germline CDR1 ENHRY, CDR2 SYGVKD. For the CDR3, the DNA is TGTGCCATCAGTGAGTCGACCAGTCGGGATACGCAGTATTTT. Its protein product is CAISESTSRDTQYF.

This clone has only one observation. The V call is TRBV18, the J call TRBJ1-6; D not certain. The V and J ends lost 0 bases and 9 bases respectively, with 9 bases between them. The CDR3 extends over 14 amino acids. Germline CDR1 is KGHSH and CDR2 is LQKENI. CDR3 in amino acids: CASSPPSNGSPLHF. Here the CDR3 DNA reads TGTGCCAGCTCACCACCCTCTAATGGTTCACCCCTCCACTTT.

This sequence joins TRBV5-4 and TRBJ2-7, with D perhaps TRBD1 (6 bases). The CDR3 spans 13 residues. The germline V gene encodes CDR1 SGHNT and CDR2 YYREEE (reference sequence). V was shortened by 5 bases and J by 6 bases, with 15 bases between the two germline ends. The CDR3 loop is CASSSNTGSEQYF. CDR3 in DNA: TGTGCCAGCAGTTCAAACACAGGGAGCGAGCAGTACTTC.

The chain is built from TRBV1 and TRBJ2-1; the table's TRBD1 call for D was not verified on the DNA. TRBV1 is flagged as a pseudogene. The CDR3 runs to 13 residues. CDR3 nucleotide sequence: TGCACCAGCGCCAGGGGCGCGTTCAATGAGCAGTTCTTC. The encoded protein is CTSARGAFNEQFF.

This chain joins TRBV5-1 and TRBJ1-4; possible D gene TRBD1, 5 bases. This CDR3 is built from 15 residues. Germline values: CDR1 SGHRS, CDR2 YFSETQ. Trimming left V 0 bases short and J 3 bases short, with 9 bases between. The CDR3 sequence: CASSLGQLPNEKLFF. The CDR3 region has the DNA TGCGCCAGCAGCTTGGGACAGTTACCTAATGAAAAACTGTTTTTT.

The chain carries TRBV5-1 and TRBJ2-5; either TRBD1 or TRBD2 may supply D (5 bases each). V shed 1 base and J shed 5 bases, with 12 bases lying between them. Germline CDR1 SGHRS, CDR2 YFSETQ. This CDR3 contains 14 residues. The CDR3 DNA is TGCGCCAGCAGCTTGTCCGGGACGGGGGAGACCCAGTACTTC. Its protein is CASSLSGTGETQYF. The whole variable domain, remainder taken from reference TRBV5-1 and TRBJ2-5, is KAGVTQTPRYLIKTRGQQVTLSCSPISGHRSVSWYQQTPGQGLQFLFEYFSETQRNKGNFPGRFSGRQFSNSRSEMNVSTLELGDSALYLCASSLSGTGETQYFGPGTRLLVL.